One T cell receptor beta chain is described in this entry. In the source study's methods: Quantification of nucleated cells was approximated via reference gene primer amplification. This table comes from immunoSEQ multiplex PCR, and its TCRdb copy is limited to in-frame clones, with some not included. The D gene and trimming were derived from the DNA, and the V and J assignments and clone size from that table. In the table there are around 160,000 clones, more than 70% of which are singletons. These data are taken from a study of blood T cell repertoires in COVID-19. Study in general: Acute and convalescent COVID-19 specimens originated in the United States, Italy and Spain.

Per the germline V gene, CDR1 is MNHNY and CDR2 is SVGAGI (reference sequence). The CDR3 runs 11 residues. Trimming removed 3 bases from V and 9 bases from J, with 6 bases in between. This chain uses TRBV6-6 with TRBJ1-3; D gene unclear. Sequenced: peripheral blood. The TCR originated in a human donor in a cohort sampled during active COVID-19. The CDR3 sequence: CASSYPGTIYF. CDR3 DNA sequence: TGTGCCAGCAGTTATCCGGGCACCATATATTTT.